These 10 T cell receptor beta chains originate from one sample sequenced in a study of blood T cell repertoires in COVID-19. Only in-frame clones appear in the TCRdb table, and some are missing; sequencing was by immunoSEQ multiplex PCR. The top ten clones hold around 5.5% of a sample with 50,000 to 75,000 clones, roughly 90% of them seen once. Sequenced material: peripheral blood. These receptors came from a man older than 75 in a cohort sampled during active COVID-19.

This clone was seen a single time. J is TRBJ1-2 and V is TRBV29-1; tentatively, D is TRBD1 (6 bases). The CDR3 is made up of 13 amino acids. Germline assignment: CDR1 SQVTM and CDR2 ANQGSEA. V was clipped by 7 bases and J by 3 bases, with 15 bases between them. CDR3 nucleotides: TGCAGCGGAACACCCAGGGGTGACTATGGCTACACCTTC. Translating it yields CSGTPRGDYGYTF.

V and J are TRBV30 and TRBJ1-2; 9 bases are shared with TRBD1. Germline loops: CDR1 GTSNPN, CDR2 SVGIG (reference sequence). The junction had 8 bases not matched to a gene; V was cut back by 3 bases and J by 6 bases. The CDR3 is made up of 14 amino acids. Here the CDR3 DNA reads TGTGCCTGGAGGGGACCACAGGGGGCGCATGGCTACACCTTC. Its protein is CAWRGPQGAHGYTF.

This clone was detected only a few times. The chain links TRBV11-2 to TRBJ1-4; no clear D. Trimming removed 5 bases from V and 4 bases from J, with 14 bases in between. From germline, CDR1 is SGHAT and CDR2 FQNNGV. The CDR3 runs 15 residues. For the CDR3, the DNA is TGTGCCAGCAGCCCAGGTGGTACCGTTAATGAAAAACTGTTTTTT. This codes for CASSPGGTVNEKLFF.

This clone appeared once. The genes are TRBV15 and TRBJ1-2; the match to TRBD1 covers 7 bases. The germline V gene encodes CDR1 LNHNV and CDR2 YYDKDF (reference sequence). Unmatched junction bases numbered 8, after V lost 5 bases and J lost 2 bases. The CDR3 runs to 15 residues. The CDR3 nucleotides read TGTGCCACCAGCTCATTGACAGGGACAAACTATGGCTACACCTTC. This translates into CATSSLTGTNYGYTF. Looking up the rest from reference TRBV15 and TRBJ1-2 gives the full variable domain: DAMVIQNPRYQVTQFGKPVTLSCSQTLNHNVMYWYQQKSSQAPKLLFHYYDKDFNNEADTPDNFQSRRPNTSFCFLDIRSPGLGDTAMYLCATSSLTGTNYGYTFGSGTRLTVV.

This chain connects TRBV7-6 to TRBJ2-5, with 9 bases lining up with TRBD1. The CDR3 has 14 residues. V was pared by 3 bases and J by 5 bases, with 4 bases of the junction left unmatched. Germline values: CDR1 SGHVS, CDR2 FNYEAQ. CDR3 bases: TGTGCCAGCAGCTTGGCGACAGGGGGGGAGACCCAGTACTTC. Translating it yields CASSLATGGETQYF.

This clone has a single count. The V gene is TRBV4-2, the J gene TRBJ2-1; 8 bases align to TRBD2. The CDR3 length is 14 residues. The germline CDR1 and CDR2 sequences are LGHNA and YNFKEQ. After removal of 3 bases from V and 9 bases from J, the junction contained 7 bases not matched to a gene. The CDR3, as DNA: TGTGCCAGCAGCCAGCCCGGACTAGCCGGTGAGCAGTTCTTC. This gives the protein CASSQPGLAGEQFF.

This chain connects TRBV7-9 to TRBJ1-1; D gene uncertain. Per germline, CDR1 SEHNR and CDR2 FQNEAQ (reference sequence). The V end lost 2 bases, the J end lost 11 bases, and 12 bases lay between the germline ends. This CDR3 is 12 amino acids long. For the CDR3, the DNA is TGTGCCAGCAGCTTAATTGGAGCCACTGCTTTCTTT. Protein sequence: CASSLIGATAFF.

The chain joins TRBV3-1 (or the pseudogene TRBV3-2) to TRBJ1-2, with D perhaps matching TRBD1 (5 bases). Per germline, CDR1 LGHDT and CDR2 YNNKEL (reference sequence). V lost 0 bases and J 7 bases, leaving 12 bases between the germline ends. The CDR3 runs to 14 residues. Here the CDR3 reads CASSQEGGTIGYTF. The CDR3 coding sequence is TGTGCCAGCAGCCAAGAGGGGGGAACTATTGGCTACACCTTC.

The chain recombines TRBV5-4 with TRBJ2-1; 11 bases line up with TRBD2. The CDR3 sequence is 18 residues long. Trimming cost V 2 bases and J 0 bases; bases outside gene matches: 7. Germline V gene lookup returns CDR1 SGHNT and CDR2 YYREEE (reference sequence). This chain's CDR3 is CASSLGLAGASSYNEQFF. The CDR3 region has the DNA TGTGCCAGCAGCTTAGGACTAGCGGGCGCAAGCTCCTACAATGAGCAGTTCTTC.

This clone showed up just once. The chain employs TRBV6-2 or TRBV6-3 and TRBJ1-4; 11 bases align to TRBD1. Unmatched junction bases numbered 3, after V lost 5 bases and J lost 7 bases. Germline values: CDR1 MNHEY, CDR2 SVGEGT. The CDR3 is 14 residues long. CDR3 in DNA: TGTGCCAGCAGTCGGACAGGGGGCGGTGAAAAACTGTTTTTT. As protein: CASSRTGGGEKLFF.